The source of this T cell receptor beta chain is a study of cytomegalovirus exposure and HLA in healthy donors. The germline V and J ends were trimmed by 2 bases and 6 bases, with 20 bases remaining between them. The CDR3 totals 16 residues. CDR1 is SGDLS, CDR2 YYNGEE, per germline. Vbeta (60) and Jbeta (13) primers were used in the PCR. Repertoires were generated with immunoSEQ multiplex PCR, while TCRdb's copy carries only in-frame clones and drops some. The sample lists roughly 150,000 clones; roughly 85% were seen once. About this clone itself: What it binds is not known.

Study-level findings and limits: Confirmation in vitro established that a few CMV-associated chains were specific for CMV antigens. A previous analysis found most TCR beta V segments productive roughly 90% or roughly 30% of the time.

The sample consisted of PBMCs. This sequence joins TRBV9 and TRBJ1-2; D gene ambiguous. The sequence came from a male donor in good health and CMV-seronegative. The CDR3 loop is CASSVALGVGPDGYTF. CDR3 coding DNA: TGTGCCAGCAGCGTTGCCTTGGGCGTTGGTCCTGATGGCTACACCTTC.